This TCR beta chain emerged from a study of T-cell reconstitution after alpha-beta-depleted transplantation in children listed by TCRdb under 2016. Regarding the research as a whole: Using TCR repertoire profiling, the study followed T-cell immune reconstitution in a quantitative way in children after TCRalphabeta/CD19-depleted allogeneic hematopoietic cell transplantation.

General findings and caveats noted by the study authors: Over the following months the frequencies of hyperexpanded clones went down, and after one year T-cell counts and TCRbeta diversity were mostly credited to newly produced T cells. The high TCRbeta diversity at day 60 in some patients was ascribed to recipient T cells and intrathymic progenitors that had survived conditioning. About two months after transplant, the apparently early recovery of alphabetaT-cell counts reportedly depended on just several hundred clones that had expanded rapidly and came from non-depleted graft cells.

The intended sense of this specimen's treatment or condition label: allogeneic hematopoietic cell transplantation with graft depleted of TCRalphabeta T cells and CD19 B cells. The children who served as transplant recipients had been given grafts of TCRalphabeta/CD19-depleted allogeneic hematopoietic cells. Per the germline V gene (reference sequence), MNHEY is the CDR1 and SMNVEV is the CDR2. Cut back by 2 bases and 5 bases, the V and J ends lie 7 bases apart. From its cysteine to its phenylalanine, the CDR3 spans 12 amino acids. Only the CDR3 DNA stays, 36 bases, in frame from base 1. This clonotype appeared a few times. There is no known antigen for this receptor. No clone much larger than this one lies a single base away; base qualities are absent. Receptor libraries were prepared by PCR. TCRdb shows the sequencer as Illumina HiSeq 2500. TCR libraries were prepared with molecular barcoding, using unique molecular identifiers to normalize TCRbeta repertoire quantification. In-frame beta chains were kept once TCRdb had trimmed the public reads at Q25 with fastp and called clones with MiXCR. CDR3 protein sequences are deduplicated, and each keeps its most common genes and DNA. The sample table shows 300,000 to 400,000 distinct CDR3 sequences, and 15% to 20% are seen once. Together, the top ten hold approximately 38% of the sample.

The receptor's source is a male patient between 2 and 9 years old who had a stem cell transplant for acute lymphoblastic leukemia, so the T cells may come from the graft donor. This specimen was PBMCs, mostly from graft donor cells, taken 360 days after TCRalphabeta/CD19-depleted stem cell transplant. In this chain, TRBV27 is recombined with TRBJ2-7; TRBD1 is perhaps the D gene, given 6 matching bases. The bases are TGTGCCAGCAGTTTACAGGGGAACGAGCAGTACTTC. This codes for CASSLQGNEQYF.